One and the same sample provided the 15 T cell receptor beta chains below, sequenced in a study of T cells in Graves' hyperthyroidism and ophthalmopathy. Amplification of TCR beta CDR3 regions used RNA as the template. HTBI primers drove first-round RT-PCR of the TCR CDR3. TCRdb analysed the multiplex PCR reads with MiXCR anew, one entry per CDR3 protein. The sample lists about 520,000 distinct CDR3 sequences, 24% occurring once. The material sequenced was blood. The origin of the receptors is a woman between 25 and 40 years old with Graves' ophthalmopathy.

The chain carries TRBV11-2 and TRBJ2-7, with 8 bases matching TRBD1. The length of the CDR3 is 15 residues. V was pared by 4 bases and J by 2 bases, with 7 bases of the junction left unmatched. Germline V gives CDR1 SGHAT, CDR2 FQNNGV. CDR3 loop: CASSYLRDRTYEQYF. CDR3 bases: TGTGCCAGCAGCTACCTCCGGGACAGGACCTACGAGCAGTACTTC.

The CDR3 DNA sequence: TGTGCCAGCAGCTTAGAGGCAGGCACAGATACGCAGTATTTT. Protein sequence: CASSLEAGTDTQYF. The chain employs TRBV7-8 and TRBJ2-3; the D is unclear. Germline lookup yields CDR1 SGHVS and CDR2 FQNEAQ. The ends were cut back, 1 base at V and 1 base at J, with 6 bases in the middle. This CDR3 is 14 amino acids long.

The table lists this clonotype with many counts. The rearrangement uses TRBV27 and TRBJ1-2, with TRBD1 matching 11 bases. Germline V gives CDR1 MNHEY, CDR2 SMNVEV (reference sequence). V lost 3 bases to trimming and J lost 8 bases; unmatched junction nucleotides: 8. The CDR3 totals 15 residues. CDR3 protein: CASSFGTGGLFGYTF. CDR3 nucleotides: TGTGCCAGCAGTTTCGGGACAGGGGGATTATTCGGCTACACCTTC.

The V call is TRBV7-9, the J call TRBJ2-5; 11 bases fit TRBD1. CDR1 is SEHNR and CDR2 is FQNEAQ in the germline V gene (reference sequence). V lost 5 bases, J lost 2 bases, and 4 bases stayed unmatched. The CDR3 length is 15 residues. CDR3 amino acids: CASSHGTGGQETQYF. CDR3 bases: TGTGCCAGCAGCCATGGGACAGGGGGTCAAGAGACCCAGTACTTC.

This clonotype was seen ten or more times. This rearrangement joins TRBV4-1 to TRBJ1-2; D is unclear. Trimming stripped 0 bases from V and 4 bases from J, with 12 bases between. The germline V gene encodes CDR1 MGHRA and CDR2 YSYEKL. This CDR3 spans 15 amino acids. This CDR3 is CASSQERLDPYGYTF. In nucleotides, the CDR3 is TGCGCCAGCAGCCAAGAACGGCTGGATCCCTATGGCTACACCTTC.

This clonotype has a count of ten or more. The V and J genes are TRBV20-1 and TRBJ2-5; TRBD2 matches at 14 bases. Germline values: CDR1 DFQATT, CDR2 SNEGSKA (reference sequence). There are 17 residues in the CDR3. Unmatched junction bases numbered 8, after V lost 0 bases and J lost 5 bases. The CDR3 DNA reads TGCAGTGCTAGAGAGCTAAGACTAGCGGGGGGGCGCGAGACCCAGTACTTC. Translated, it gives CSARELRLAGGRETQYF.

Ten or more counts support this clonotype. The chain couples TRBV6-5 to TRBJ2-7; D unclear. The CDR3 loop spans 14 amino acids. The V end was cut by 7 bases, the J end by 2 bases, with 15 bases between. CDR1 is MNHEY and CDR2 is SVGAGI in the germline V gene. CDR3 amino acids: CASNLRPPTYEQYF. CDR3 coding DNA: TGTGCCAGCAACCTGAGACCCCCTACCTACGAGCAGTACTTC.

This clonotype has ten or more counts. The rearrangement links TRBV20-1 to TRBJ1-2, with no clear D. The V gene's germline CDR1 is DFQATT and CDR2 SNEGSKA (reference sequence). The ends were cut back, 0 bases at V and 2 bases at J, with 10 bases in the middle. The CDR3 sequence is 14 residues long. The CDR3 DNA reads as TGCAGTGCTAGAGATTATCGAGACAACTATGGCTACACCTTC. Protein: CSARDYRDNYGYTF.

This clonotype was seen many times. V is TRBV6-5 and J is TRBJ2-7; 8 bases map to TRBD1. Trimming removed 6 bases from V and 2 bases from J; junction bases left unmatched: 9. Germline loops: CDR1 MNHEY, CDR2 SVGAGI. This CDR3 is 15 amino acids long. CDR3 loop: CASRQGARRTYEQYF. DNA for the CDR3: TGTGCCAGCAGGCAGGGGGCGAGGAGGACCTACGAGCAGTACTTC.

This clonotype was observed at least ten times. The V and J genes are TRBV12-3 or TRBV12-4 and TRBJ1-5, with 7 nucleotides matching TRBD1. Unmatched junction bases numbered 6, after V lost 3 bases and J lost 4 bases. This CDR3 is 15 amino acids long. DNA of the CDR3: TGTGCCAGCAGTTTCAAGACAGGGCGAAATCAGCCCCAGCATTTT. It specifies CASSFKTGRNQPQHF.

In this sample, this clonotype turned up many times. The genes are TRBV6-5 and TRBJ1-5, with D perhaps TRBD1 (5 bases). V lost 0 bases, J lost 7 bases, and 13 bases lay in between. Germline V gene data show CDR1 as MNHEY and CDR2 as SVGAGI. The CDR3 loop spans 15 amino acids. CDR3 residues: CASSYSGQGGQPQHF. The DNA of the CDR3 is TGTGCCAGCAGTTACTCGGGGCAGGGCGGCCAGCCCCAGCATTTT.

J is TRBJ1-2 and V is TRBV4-2, with 7 bases matching TRBD1. Germline V lookup: CDR1 LGHNA, CDR2 YNFKEQ. After removal of 8 bases from V and 5 bases from J, the junction contained 8 bases not matched to a gene. The CDR3 sequence is 13 residues long. The CDR3 DNA reads TGTGCCAGCGGGAGACCACAGGGGTATGGCTACACCTTC. Encoded protein: CASGRPQGYGYTF.

Only a few counts were recorded for this clonotype. The chain links TRBV28 to TRBJ2-5, with D possibly matching TRBD1 (6 bases). The CDR3 length is 13 residues. Germline CDR1 is MDHEN and CDR2 is SYDVKM. The ends were cut back, 6 bases at V and 5 bases at J, with 13 bases in the middle. The CDR3 nucleotides read TGTGCCAGCAGCCGGACAGTACGGGAGACCCAGTACTTC. Its protein product is CASSRTVRETQYF.

This clonotype was counted many times. This chain uses TRBV6-5 with TRBJ2-5, with unresolved D. CDR3 length: 10 amino acids. The germline gives CDR1 MNHEY, CDR2 SVGAGI. Trimming cost V 2 bases and J 5 bases, with 0 bases left between them. CDR3 residues: CASSYETQYF. CDR3 DNA sequence: TGTGCCAGCAGTTACGAGACCCAGTACTTC.

The rearrangement joins TRBV11-2 to TRBJ2-7; TRBD2 might be the D (6 bases). The CDR3 sequence is 17 residues long. V was cut by 2 bases and J by 0 bases, with 17 bases left in between. The germline gives CDR1 SGHAT, CDR2 FQNNGV. CDR3 residues: CASSLKSPGVGSYEQYF. CDR3 bases: TGTGCCAGCAGCTTAAAATCCCCGGGAGTTGGCTCCTACGAGCAGTACTTC.